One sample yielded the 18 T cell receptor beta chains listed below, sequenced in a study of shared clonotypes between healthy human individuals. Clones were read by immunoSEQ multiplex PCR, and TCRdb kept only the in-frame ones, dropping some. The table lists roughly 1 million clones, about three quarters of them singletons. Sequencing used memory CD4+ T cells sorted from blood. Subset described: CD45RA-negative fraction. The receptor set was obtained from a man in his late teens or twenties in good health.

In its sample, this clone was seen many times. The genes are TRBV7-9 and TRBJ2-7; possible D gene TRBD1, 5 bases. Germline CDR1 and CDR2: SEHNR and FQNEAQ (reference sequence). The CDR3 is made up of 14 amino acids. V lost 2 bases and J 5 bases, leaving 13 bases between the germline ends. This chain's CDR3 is CASSLPTDINEQYF. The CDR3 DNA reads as TGTGCCAGCAGCTTACCGACAGACATTAACGAGCAGTACTTC.

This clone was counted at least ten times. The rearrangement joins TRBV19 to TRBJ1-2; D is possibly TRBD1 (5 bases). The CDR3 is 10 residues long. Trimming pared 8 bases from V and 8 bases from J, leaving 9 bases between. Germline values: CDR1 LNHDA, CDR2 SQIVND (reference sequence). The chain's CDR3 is CASGGQGYTF. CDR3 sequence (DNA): TGTGCCAGTGGGGGTCAAGGCTACACCTTC.

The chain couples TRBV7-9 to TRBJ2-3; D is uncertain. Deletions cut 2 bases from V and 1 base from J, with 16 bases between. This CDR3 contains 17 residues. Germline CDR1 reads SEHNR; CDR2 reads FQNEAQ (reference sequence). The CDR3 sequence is CASSLKVGAWGTDTQYF. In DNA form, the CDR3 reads TGTGCCAGCAGCTTAAAAGTAGGTGCCTGGGGCACAGATACGCAGTATTTT. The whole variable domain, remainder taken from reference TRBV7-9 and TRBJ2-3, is DTGVSQNPRHKITKRGQNVTFRCDPISEHNRLYWYRQTLGQGPEFLTYFQNEAQLEKSRLLSDRFSAERPKGSFSTLEIQRTEQGDSAMYLCASSLKVGAWGTDTQYFGPGTRLTVL.

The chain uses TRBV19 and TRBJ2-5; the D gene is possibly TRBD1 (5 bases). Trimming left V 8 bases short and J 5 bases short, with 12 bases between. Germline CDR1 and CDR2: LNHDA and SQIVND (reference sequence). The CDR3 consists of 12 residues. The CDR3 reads CASSSKGETQYF. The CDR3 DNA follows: TGTGCCAGTTCGTCGAAGGGGGAGACCCAGTACTTC.

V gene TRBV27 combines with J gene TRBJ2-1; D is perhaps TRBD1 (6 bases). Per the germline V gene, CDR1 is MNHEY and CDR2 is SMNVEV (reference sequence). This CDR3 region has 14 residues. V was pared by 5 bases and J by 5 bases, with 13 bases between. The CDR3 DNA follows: TGTGCCAGCAGTCCCCGGACAGTTCACAATGAGCAGTTCTTC. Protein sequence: CASSPRTVHNEQFF.

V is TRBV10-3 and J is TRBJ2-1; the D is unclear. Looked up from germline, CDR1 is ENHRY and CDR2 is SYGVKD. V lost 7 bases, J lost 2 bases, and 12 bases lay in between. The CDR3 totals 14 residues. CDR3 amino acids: CAITPNRPYNEQFF. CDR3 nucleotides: TGTGCCATCACCCCGAATCGTCCCTACAATGAGCAGTTCTTC.

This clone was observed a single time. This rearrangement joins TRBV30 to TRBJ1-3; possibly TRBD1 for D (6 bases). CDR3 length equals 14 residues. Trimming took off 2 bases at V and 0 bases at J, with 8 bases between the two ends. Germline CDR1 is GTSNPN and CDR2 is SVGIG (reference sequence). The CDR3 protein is CAWSTGSSGNTIYF. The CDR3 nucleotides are TGTGCCTGGAGTACAGGGAGCTCTGGAAACACCATATATTTT.

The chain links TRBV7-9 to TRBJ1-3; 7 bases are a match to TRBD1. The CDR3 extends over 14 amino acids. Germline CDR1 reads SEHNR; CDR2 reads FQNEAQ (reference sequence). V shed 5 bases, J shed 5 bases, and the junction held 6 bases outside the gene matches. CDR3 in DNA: TGTGCCAGCAGCATCACAGGGGTGAGAAACACCATATATTTT. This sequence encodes CASSITGVRNTIYF.

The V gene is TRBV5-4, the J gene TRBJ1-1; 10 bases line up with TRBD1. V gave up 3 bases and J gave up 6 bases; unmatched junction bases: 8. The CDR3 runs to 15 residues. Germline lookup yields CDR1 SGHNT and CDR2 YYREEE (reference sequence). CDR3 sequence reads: CASSSEGQGKAEAFF. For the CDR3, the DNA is TGTGCCAGCAGCTCCGAGGGACAGGGGAAGGCTGAAGCTTTCTTT.

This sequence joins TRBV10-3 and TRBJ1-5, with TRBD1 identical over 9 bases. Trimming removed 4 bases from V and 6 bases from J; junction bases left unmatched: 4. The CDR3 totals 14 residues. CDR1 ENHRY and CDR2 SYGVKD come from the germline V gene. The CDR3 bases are TGTGCCATCAGTGGGACAGGGGCAGGTCAGCCCCAGCATTTT. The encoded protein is CAISGTGAGQPQHF.

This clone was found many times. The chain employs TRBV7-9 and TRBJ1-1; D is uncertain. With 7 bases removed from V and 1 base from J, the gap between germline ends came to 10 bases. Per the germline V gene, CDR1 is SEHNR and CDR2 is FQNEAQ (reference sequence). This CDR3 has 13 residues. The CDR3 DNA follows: TGTGCCAGCATCAGGAGAGGGAACACTGAAGCTTTCTTT. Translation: CASIRRGNTEAFF.

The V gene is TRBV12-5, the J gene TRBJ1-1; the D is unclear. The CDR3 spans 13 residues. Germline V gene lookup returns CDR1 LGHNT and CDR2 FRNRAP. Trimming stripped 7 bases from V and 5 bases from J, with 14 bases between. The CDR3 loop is CASAILDGTEAFF. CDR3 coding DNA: TGTGCTAGTGCAATTTTGGATGGGACTGAAGCTTTCTTT. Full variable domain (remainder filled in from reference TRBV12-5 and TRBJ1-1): DARVTQTPRHKVTEMGQEVTMRCQPILGHNTVFWYRQTMMQGLELLAYFRNRAPLDDSGMPKDRFSAEMPDATLATLKIQPSEPRDSAVYFCASAILDGTEAFFGQGTRLTVV.

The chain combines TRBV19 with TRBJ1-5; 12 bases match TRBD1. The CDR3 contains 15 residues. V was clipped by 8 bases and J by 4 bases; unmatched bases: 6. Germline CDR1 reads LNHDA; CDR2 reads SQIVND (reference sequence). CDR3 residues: CASWDRGRSNQPQHF. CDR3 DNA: TGTGCCAGTTGGGACAGGGGGCGCAGTAATCAGCCCCAGCATTTT.

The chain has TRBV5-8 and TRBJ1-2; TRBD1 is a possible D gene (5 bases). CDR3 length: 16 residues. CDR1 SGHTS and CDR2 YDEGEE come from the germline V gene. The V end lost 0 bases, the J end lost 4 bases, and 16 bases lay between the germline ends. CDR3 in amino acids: CASSLAFGGVFYGYTF. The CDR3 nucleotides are TGTGCCAGCAGCTTGGCCTTCGGGGGGGTCTTCTATGGCTACACCTTC.

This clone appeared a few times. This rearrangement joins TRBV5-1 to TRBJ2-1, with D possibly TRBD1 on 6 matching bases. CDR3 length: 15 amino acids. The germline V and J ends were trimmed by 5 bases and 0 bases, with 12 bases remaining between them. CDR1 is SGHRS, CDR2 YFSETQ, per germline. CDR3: CASRAGTNSYNEQFF. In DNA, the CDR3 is TGCGCCAGCAGGGCCGGGACAAACTCCTACAATGAGCAGTTCTTC.

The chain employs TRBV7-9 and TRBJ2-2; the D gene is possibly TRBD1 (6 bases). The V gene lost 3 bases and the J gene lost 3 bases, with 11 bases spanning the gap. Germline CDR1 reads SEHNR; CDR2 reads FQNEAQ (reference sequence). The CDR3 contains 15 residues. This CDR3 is CASSFLAGDTGELFF. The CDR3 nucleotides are TGTGCCAGCAGCTTCTTGGCAGGGGACACCGGGGAGCTGTTTTTT.

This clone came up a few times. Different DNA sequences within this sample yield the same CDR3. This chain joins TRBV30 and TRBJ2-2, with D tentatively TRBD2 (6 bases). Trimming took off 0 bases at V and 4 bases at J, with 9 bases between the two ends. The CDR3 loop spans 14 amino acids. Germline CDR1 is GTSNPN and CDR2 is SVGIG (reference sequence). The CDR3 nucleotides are TGTGCCTGGAGTGTACAAGCGGGCACCGGGGAGCTGTTTTTT. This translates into CAWSVQAGTGELFF. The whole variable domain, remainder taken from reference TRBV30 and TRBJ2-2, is SQTIHQWPATLVQPVGSPLSLECTVEGTSNPNLYWYRQAAGRGLQLLFYSVGIGQISSEVPQNLSASRPQDRQFILSSKKLLLSDSGFYLCAWSVQAGTGELFFGEGSRLTVL.

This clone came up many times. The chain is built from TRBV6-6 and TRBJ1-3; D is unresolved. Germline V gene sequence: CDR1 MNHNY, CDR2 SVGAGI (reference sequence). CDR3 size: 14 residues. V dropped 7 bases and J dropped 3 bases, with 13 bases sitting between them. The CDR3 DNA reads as TGTGCCAGCATTCGGCCGGGGAGTGGAAACACCATATATTTT. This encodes CASIRPGSGNTIYF.